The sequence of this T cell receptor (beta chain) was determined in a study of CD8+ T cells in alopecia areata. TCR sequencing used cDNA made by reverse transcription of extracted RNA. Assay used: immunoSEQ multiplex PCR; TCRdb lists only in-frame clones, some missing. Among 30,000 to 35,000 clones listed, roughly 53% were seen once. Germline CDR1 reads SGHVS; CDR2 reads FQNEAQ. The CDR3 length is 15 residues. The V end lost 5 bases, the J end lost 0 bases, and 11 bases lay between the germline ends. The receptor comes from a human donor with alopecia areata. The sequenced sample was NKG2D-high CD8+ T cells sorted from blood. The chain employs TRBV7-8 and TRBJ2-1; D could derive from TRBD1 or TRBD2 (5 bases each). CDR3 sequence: CASSPEGFSYNEQFF. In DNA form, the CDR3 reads TGTGCCAGCAGCCCCGAGGGGTTCTCCTACAATGAGCAGTTCTTC. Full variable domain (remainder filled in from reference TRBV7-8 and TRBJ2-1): GAGVSQSPRYKVAKRGQDVALRCDPISGHVSLFWYQQALGQGPEFLTYFQNEAQLDKSGLPSDRFFAERPEGSVSTLKIQRTQQEDSAVYLCASSPEGFSYNEQFFGPGTRLTVL.